The 17 T cell receptor beta chains presented below share a single source sample, sequenced in a study of cytomegalovirus exposure and HLA in healthy donors. A multiplex PCR was run with 60 Vbeta primers and 13 Jbeta primers. Libraries were prepared by immunoSEQ multiplex PCR; TCRdb keeps only in-frame clonotypes and omits some of them. In the table there are over 150,000 clones, roughly 80% of which are singletons. Input material: PBMCs. The receptor source for this set is a boy aged 10-17 years in good health and CMV-seronegative.

CDR3 sequence: CASRGTGVADTQYF. The CDR3 bases are TGCGCCAGCAGGGGAACAGGGGTGGCAGATACGCAGTATTTT. The rearrangement uses TRBV10-1 and TRBJ2-3, with 7 bases that match TRBD1. Germline CDR1 and CDR2: WNHNN and SYGVQD (reference sequence). The CDR3 runs to 14 residues. The V segment lost 6 bases and the J segment 4 bases; nucleotides outside the gene matches: 7.

The chain joins TRBV27 to TRBJ2-7; TRBD2 might be the D (5 bases). The CDR3 extends over 14 amino acids. Trimming pared 0 bases from V and 2 bases from J, leaving 8 bases between. Germline V CDR1 and CDR2: MNHEY, SMNVEV (reference sequence). CDR3 amino acids: CASSLSVGTYEQYF. The CDR3 DNA reads as TGTGCCAGCAGTTTATCGGTCGGGACCTACGAGCAGTACTTC.

This clone was seen a few times. V is TRBV11-3 and J is TRBJ2-2, with TRBD1 as a possible D gene (6 bases). This CDR3 region has 16 residues. The ends were cut back, 2 bases at V and 1 base at J, with 11 bases in the middle. Germline V lookup: CDR1 SGHNT, CDR2 YENEEA. The CDR3 bases are TGTGCCAGCAGCTTATCAGGGGTAGGGAACACCGGGGAGCTGTTTTTT. It codes for CASSLSGVGNTGELFF.

V usage is TRBV6-5 and J usage is TRBJ1-5, with TRBD1 matching 10 bases. The CDR3 sequence is 16 residues long. V shed 0 bases and J 5 bases; nucleotides not matched to a gene: 4. Germline V gene sequence: CDR1 MNHEY, CDR2 SVGAGI. This CDR3 is CASSYSPTGGHQPQHF. In DNA form, the CDR3 reads TGTGCCAGCAGTTACTCCCCGACAGGGGGCCATCAGCCCCAGCATTTT.

This rearrangement joins TRBV5-1 to TRBJ1-1; 7 bases map to TRBD1. The junction had 6 bases not matched to a gene; V was cut back by 0 bases and J by 1 base. The germline V gene has CDR1 SGHRS and CDR2 YFSETQ. The CDR3 consists of 16 residues. The CDR3 loop is CASSLAMGQTNTEAFF. The CDR3 DNA sequence: TGCGCCAGCAGCTTGGCTATGGGACAGACGAACACTGAAGCTTTCTTT.

The V and J genes are TRBV4-1 and TRBJ2-7; 9 nucleotides agree with TRBD2. The CDR3 is 15 residues long. V shed 3 bases and J 3 bases; nucleotides not matched to a gene: 6. The germline gives CDR1 MGHRA, CDR2 YSYEKL. The CDR3 loop reads CASSHLAGNRYEQYF. In DNA form, the CDR3 reads TGCGCCAGCAGCCACCTAGCGGGGAACCGCTACGAGCAGTACTTC.

The chain employs TRBV7-3 and TRBJ1-2; D possibly corresponds to TRBD1 (6 bases). The ends were cut back, 4 bases at V and 8 bases at J, with 14 bases in the middle. The germline gives CDR1 SGHTA, CDR2 FQGTGA. This CDR3 comprises 13 residues. In DNA, the CDR3 is TGTGCCAGCAGCTCCACAGGGTCTGGGGGCTACACCTTC. This gives the protein CASSSTGSGGYTF.

CDR3 bases: TGTGCCAGCACCTACCAGGGAGGGCGCGGTGAGCAGTTCTTC. Protein: CASTYQGGRGEQFF. The rearrangement links TRBV6-5 to TRBJ2-1; TRBD2 aligns across 7 bases. CDR3 length: 14 amino acids. V was pared by 7 bases and J by 9 bases, with 12 bases of the junction left unmatched. Germline CDR1 and CDR2: MNHEY and SVGAGI.

The genes are TRBV4-1 and TRBJ2-7; D may be TRBD2 (6 bases). CDR1 is MGHRA, CDR2 YSYEKL, per germline. The CDR3 covers 14 residues. The ends were cut back, 0 bases at V and 4 bases at J, with 10 bases in the middle. CDR3 sequence: CASSQEARDYEQYF. In DNA, the CDR3 is TGCGCCAGCAGCCAAGAAGCGCGGGATTACGAGCAGTACTTC.

This sequence joins TRBV6-6 and TRBJ2-7; 7 nucleotides match TRBD1. Trimming at V came to 0 bases and at J to 0 bases, leaving 5 bases not matched to a gene. This CDR3 is built from 16 residues. Germline CDR1 reads MNHNY; CDR2 reads SVGAGI (reference sequence). In DNA form, the CDR3 reads TGTGCCAGCAGTTACTCGACAGGGATCCACTCCTACGAGCAGTACTTC. Translated, it gives CASSYSTGIHSYEQYF.

V is TRBV4-2 and J is TRBJ1-3; D unresolved. V was cut by 1 base and J by 1 base, with 8 bases left in between. This CDR3 is built from 15 residues. In germline, CDR1 is LGHNA, CDR2 YNFKEQ. CDR3 protein: CASSQGRASGNTIYF. CDR3 bases: TGTGCCAGCAGCCAAGGTAGAGCTTCTGGAAACACCATATATTTT.

The chain is built from TRBV21-1 and TRBJ1-1; the table's D call, TRBD1, was not checked against the DNA. TRBV21-1 is listed as a pseudogene. The CDR3 sequence is 18 residues long. The CDR3 bases are TGTGCCAGCAGCACTAAACAGGGGTCCCGCATAATGAACACTGAAGCTTTCTTT. The encoded protein is CASSTKQGSRIMNTEAFF.

The rearrangement uses TRBV30 and TRBJ1-1, with TRBD1 matching 7 bases. This CDR3 contains 13 residues. The germline V gene encodes CDR1 GTSNPN and CDR2 SVGIG (reference sequence). Trimming took 5 bases from V and 5 from J; bases not matched to a gene: 8. The CDR3 here is CAWARDSLTEAFF. The CDR3 DNA sequence: TGTGCCTGGGCCAGGGACAGCCTTACTGAAGCTTTCTTT. Full variable domain (missing parts from reference TRBV30 and TRBJ1-1): SQTIHQWPATLVQPVGSPLSLECTVEGTSNPNLYWYRQAAGRGLQLLFYSVGIGQISSEVPQNLSASRPQDRQFILSSKKLLLSDSGFYLCAWARDSLTEAFFGQGTRLTVV.

This chain links TRBV25-1 with TRBJ2-5; 7 bases are a match to TRBD2. Germline CDR1 reads MGHDK; CDR2 reads SYGVNS. V gave up 1 base and J gave up 3 bases; unmatched junction bases: 2. CDR3 length equals 14 residues. Here the CDR3 reads CASSESGGKETQYF. As DNA, the CDR3 is TGTGCCAGCAGTGAATCCGGGGGGAAAGAGACCCAGTACTTC.

The J gene is TRBJ1-4, the V gene TRBV6-6; D not certain. Looked up from germline, CDR1 is MNHNY and CDR2 is SVGAGI (reference sequence). V was cut by 0 bases and J by 7 bases, with 6 bases left in between. The CDR3 consists of 13 residues. This chain's CDR3 is CASSYSFSEKLFF. CDR3 nucleotide sequence: TGTGCCAGCAGTTACTCCTTCTCTGAAAAACTGTTTTTT.

CDR3 amino acids: CASSSTTGENTGELFF. DNA for the CDR3: TGTGCCAGCAGCTCTACGACGGGAGAGAACACCGGGGAGCTGTTTTTT. The gene calls are TRBV5-4 and TRBJ2-2, with D possibly matching TRBD2 (6 bases). The V gene lost 3 bases and the J gene lost 1 base, with 13 bases spanning the gap. The CDR3 length is 16 residues. The V gene's germline CDR1 is SGHNT and CDR2 YYREEE (reference sequence).

The CDR3 here is CASSKEKGAQNGYTF. The CDR3 nucleotides are TGTGCCAGCAGCAAAGAGAAGGGGGCGCAGAATGGCTACACCTTC. The J gene is TRBJ1-2, the V gene TRBV21-1; the table's D call of TRBD1 was not tested on the DNA. TRBV21-1 is annotated as a pseudogene. This CDR3 has 15 residues.